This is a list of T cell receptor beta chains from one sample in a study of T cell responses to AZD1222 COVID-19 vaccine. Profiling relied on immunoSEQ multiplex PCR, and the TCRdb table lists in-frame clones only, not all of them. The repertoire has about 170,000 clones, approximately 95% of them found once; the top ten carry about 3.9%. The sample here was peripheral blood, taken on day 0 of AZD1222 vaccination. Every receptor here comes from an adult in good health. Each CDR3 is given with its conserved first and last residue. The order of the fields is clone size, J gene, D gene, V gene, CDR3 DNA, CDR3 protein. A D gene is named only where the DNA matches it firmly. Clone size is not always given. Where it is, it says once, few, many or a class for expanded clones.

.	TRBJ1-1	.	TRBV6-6	TGTGCCAGCAGTTACGGTAGGATGAACACTGAAGCTTTCTTT	CASSYGRMNTEAFF
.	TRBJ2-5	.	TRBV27	TGTGCCAGCAGTCCCCAGGTCTCGGAGACCCAGTACTTC	CASSPQVSETQYF
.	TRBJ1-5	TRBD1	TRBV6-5	TGTGCCAGCAGTTACTACCAGGGGGCCCCTCAGCCCCAGCATTTT	CASSYYQGAPQPQHF
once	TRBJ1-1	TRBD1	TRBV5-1	TGCGCCAGCAGCGTAGGACAGGCGAACACTGAAGCTTTCTTT	CASSVGQANTEAFF
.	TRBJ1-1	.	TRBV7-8	TGTGCCAGCAGCTGGGGGGCTGAAGCTTTCTTT	CASSWGAEAFF
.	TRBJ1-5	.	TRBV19	TGTGCCAGTAGTCAAAACGTAGGGAGGGTATATCAGCCCCAGCATTTT	CASSQNVGRVYQPQHF
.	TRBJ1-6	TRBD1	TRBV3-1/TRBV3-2	TGTGCCAGCAGCCACCGCCGAGGACAGGGAAATTCACCCCTCCACTTT	CASSHRRGQGNSPLHF
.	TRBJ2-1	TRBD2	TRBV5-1	TGCGCCAGCAGCCTAGCGGAAGGACCCCATGAGCAGTTCTTC	CASSLAEGPHEQFF
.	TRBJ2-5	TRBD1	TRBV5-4	TGTGCCAGCAGCTCCCGGGACAGGGGGCTAGGGCAAGAGACCCAGTACTTC	CASSSRDRGLGQETQYF
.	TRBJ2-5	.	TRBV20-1	TGCAGTGCCACCGCGGAGACCCAGTACTTC	CSATAETQYF